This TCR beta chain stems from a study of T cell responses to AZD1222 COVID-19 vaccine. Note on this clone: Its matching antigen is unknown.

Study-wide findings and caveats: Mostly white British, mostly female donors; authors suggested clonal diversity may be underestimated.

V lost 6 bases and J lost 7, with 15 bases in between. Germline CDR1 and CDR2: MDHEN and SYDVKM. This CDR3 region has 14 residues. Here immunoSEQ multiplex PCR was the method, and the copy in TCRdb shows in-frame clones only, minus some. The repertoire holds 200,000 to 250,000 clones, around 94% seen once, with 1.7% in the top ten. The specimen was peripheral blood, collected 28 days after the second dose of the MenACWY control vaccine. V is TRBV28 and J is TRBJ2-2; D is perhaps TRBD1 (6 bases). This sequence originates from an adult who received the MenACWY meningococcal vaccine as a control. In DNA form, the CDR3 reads TGTGCCAGCAGATCTGGGGGCATTAACGGGGAGCTGTTTTTT. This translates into CASRSGGINGELFF.